A selection of T cell receptor beta chains follows, all from one sample in a study of T cell responses to AZD1222 COVID-19 vaccine. Profiled with immunoSEQ multiplex PCR; TCRdb holds only in-frame clones, not every one. The table includes roughly 150,000 clones, 80% to 95% detected once. Sequenced here: peripheral blood, sampled 28 days after the second AZD1222 dose. The receptor set was obtained from an adult who received the AZD1222 COVID-19 vaccine. CDR3s include the opening cysteine and the closing phenylalanine or tryptophan. A D gene is named only where the DNA matches it firmly. Expanded clones get a size class; other rows say once, few or many, or leave the size out.

v_call: TRBV9
clone_size: -
j_call: TRBJ2-3
d_call: TRBD2
cdr3_aa: CASSAGGSSGSVATQYF
cdr3_nt: TGTGCCAGCAGCGCGGGGGGATCTAGCGGGAGCGTGGCCACGCAGTATTTT

v_call: TRBV19
clone_size: -
j_call: TRBJ2-7
d_call: TRBD1
cdr3_aa: CASSIGTGGYEQYF
cdr3_nt: TGTGCCAGTAGTATAGGGACAGGGGGCTACGAGCAGTACTTC

v_call: TRBV7-2
clone_size: few
j_call: TRBJ1-6
d_call: -
cdr3_aa: CASSLGPARVSYNSPLHF
cdr3_nt: TGTGCCAGCAGCTTAGGACCTGCGAGGGTCTCCTATAATTCACCCCTCCACTTT

v_call: TRBV7-3
clone_size: -
j_call: TRBJ1-1
d_call: -
cdr3_aa: CASSLVGGGQEAFF
cdr3_nt: TGTGCCAGCAGCTTAGTGGGGGGTGGACAGGAAGCTTTCTTT

v_call: TRBV7-2
clone_size: -
j_call: TRBJ1-1
d_call: -
cdr3_aa: CASSSMGLTEAFF
cdr3_nt: TGTGCCAGCAGCTCCATGGGTCTCACTGAAGCTTTCTTT

v_call: TRBV5-1
clone_size: -
j_call: TRBJ1-1
d_call: -
cdr3_aa: CASSFKQNTEAFF
cdr3_nt: TGCGCCAGCAGCTTTAAACAGAACACTGAAGCTTTCTTT

v_call: TRBV27
clone_size: once
j_call: TRBJ1-3
d_call: -
cdr3_aa: CASSLKGGYSGNTIYF
cdr3_nt: TGTGCCAGCAGTTTGAAGGGGGGATACTCTGGAAACACCATATATTTT

v_call: TRBV11-2
clone_size: -
j_call: TRBJ2-5
d_call: TRBD2
cdr3_aa: CASSLAAVGLAWETQYF
cdr3_nt: TGTGCCAGCAGCTTAGCCGCTGTGGGACTAGCGTGGGAGACCCAGTACTTC

v_call: TRBV10-2
clone_size: once
j_call: TRBJ2-7
d_call: -
cdr3_aa: CASRETYEQYF
cdr3_nt: TGCGCCAGCAGGGAGACCTACGAGCAGTACTTC

v_call: TRBV21-1
clone_size: -
j_call: TRBJ2-7
d_call: -
cdr3_aa: CARMRDTYYEQYF
cdr3_nt: TGTGCCAGGATGCGGGACACCTACTACGAGCAGTACTTC

v_call: TRBV28
clone_size: -
j_call: TRBJ2-5
d_call: -
cdr3_aa: CASSPRDNAYQETQYF
cdr3_nt: TGTGCCAGCAGTCCCCGGGACAACGCATACCAAGAGACCCAGTACTTC

v_call: TRBV12-5
clone_size: -
j_call: TRBJ1-1
d_call: -
cdr3_aa: CASGLVRGAAFF
cdr3_nt: TGTGCTAGTGGTTTGGTACGGGGCGCGGCTTTCTTT

v_call: TRBV7-6
clone_size: -
j_call: TRBJ2-5
d_call: -
cdr3_aa: CASSLDETQYF
cdr3_nt: TGTGCCAGCAGCTTAGACGAGACCCAGTACTTC

v_call: TRBV19
clone_size: -
j_call: TRBJ1-6
d_call: TRBD1
cdr3_aa: CASSSGQGRSPLHF
cdr3_nt: TGTGCCAGTAGCTCGGGACAGGGTCGGTCACCCCTCCACTTT

v_call: TRBV5-1
clone_size: once
j_call: TRBJ1-5
d_call: -
cdr3_aa: CASRPGENQPQHF
cdr3_nt: TGCGCCAGCAGGCCCGGGGAAAATCAGCCCCAGCATTTT

v_call: TRBV28
clone_size: -
j_call: TRBJ1-5
d_call: TRBD1
cdr3_aa: CASSLRRTGGRQPQHF
cdr3_nt: TGTGCCAGCAGTTTACGCCGGACAGGGGGCAGGCAGCCCCAGCATTTT

v_call: TRBV5-6
clone_size: -
j_call: TRBJ2-4
d_call: TRBD2
cdr3_aa: CASSLGLAGGVIQYF
cdr3_nt: TGTGCCAGCAGCTTGGGACTAGCGGGAGGTGTCATTCAGTACTTC

v_call: TRBV12-3/TRBV12-4
clone_size: -
j_call: TRBJ1-2
d_call: TRBD1
cdr3_aa: CASSYTGDGGYTF
cdr3_nt: TGTGCCAGCAGTTATACAGGGGATGGTGGCTACACCTTC

v_call: TRBV19
clone_size: -
j_call: TRBJ2-2
d_call: -
cdr3_aa: CASSIAGLGTGELFF
cdr3_nt: TGTGCCAGTAGTATTGCGGGGCTCGGCACCGGGGAGCTGTTTTTT

v_call: TRBV4-1
clone_size: few
j_call: TRBJ1-6
d_call: -
cdr3_aa: CASSPLKAGWNSPLHF
cdr3_nt: TGCGCCAGCAGCCCCTTAAAGGCCGGGTGGAATTCACCCCTCCACTTT

v_call: TRBV28
clone_size: -
j_call: TRBJ1-4
d_call: TRBD1
cdr3_aa: CASSPRTGGEEKLFF
cdr3_nt: TGTGCCAGCAGCCCCAGGACAGGGGGAGAAGAAAAACTGTTTTTT

v_call: TRBV7-8
clone_size: -
j_call: TRBJ1-5
d_call: -
cdr3_aa: CASSPPWGQPQHF
cdr3_nt: TGTGCCAGCAGCCCTCCGTGGGGTCAGCCCCAGCATTTT

v_call: TRBV7-2
clone_size: -
j_call: TRBJ2-7
d_call: -
cdr3_aa: CASRGGQGQFYEQYF
cdr3_nt: TGTGCCAGCAGGGGGGGGCAGGGACAGTTCTACGAGCAGTACTTC

v_call: TRBV5-6
clone_size: once
j_call: TRBJ1-1
d_call: -
cdr3_aa: CASNSEGGYTEAFF
cdr3_nt: TGTGCCAGCAACTCAGAGGGTGGGTACACTGAAGCTTTCTTT

v_call: TRBV12-5
clone_size: -
j_call: TRBJ2-3
d_call: -
cdr3_aa: CASGMMLADTQYF
cdr3_nt: TGTGCTAGTGGTATGATGCTCGCAGATACGCAGTATTTT

v_call: TRBV19
clone_size: -
j_call: TRBJ1-2
d_call: -
cdr3_aa: CASSIRTANYGYTF
cdr3_nt: TGTGCCAGTAGTATCCGGACGGCTAACTATGGCTACACCTTC

v_call: TRBV7-2
clone_size: -
j_call: TRBJ2-7
d_call: -
cdr3_aa: CARTWTRWEQYF
cdr3_nt: TGTGCCAGGACCTGGACACGATGGGAGCAGTACTTC

v_call: TRBV29-1
clone_size: -
j_call: TRBJ1-1
d_call: -
cdr3_aa: CSVALTDLNTEAFF
cdr3_nt: TGCAGCGTTGCCCTAACTGATCTTAACACTGAAGCTTTCTTT

v_call: TRBV5-6
clone_size: -
j_call: TRBJ2-7
d_call: -
cdr3_aa: CASSSGTYEQYF
cdr3_nt: TGTGCCAGCAGTTCAGGGACCTACGAGCAGTACTTC